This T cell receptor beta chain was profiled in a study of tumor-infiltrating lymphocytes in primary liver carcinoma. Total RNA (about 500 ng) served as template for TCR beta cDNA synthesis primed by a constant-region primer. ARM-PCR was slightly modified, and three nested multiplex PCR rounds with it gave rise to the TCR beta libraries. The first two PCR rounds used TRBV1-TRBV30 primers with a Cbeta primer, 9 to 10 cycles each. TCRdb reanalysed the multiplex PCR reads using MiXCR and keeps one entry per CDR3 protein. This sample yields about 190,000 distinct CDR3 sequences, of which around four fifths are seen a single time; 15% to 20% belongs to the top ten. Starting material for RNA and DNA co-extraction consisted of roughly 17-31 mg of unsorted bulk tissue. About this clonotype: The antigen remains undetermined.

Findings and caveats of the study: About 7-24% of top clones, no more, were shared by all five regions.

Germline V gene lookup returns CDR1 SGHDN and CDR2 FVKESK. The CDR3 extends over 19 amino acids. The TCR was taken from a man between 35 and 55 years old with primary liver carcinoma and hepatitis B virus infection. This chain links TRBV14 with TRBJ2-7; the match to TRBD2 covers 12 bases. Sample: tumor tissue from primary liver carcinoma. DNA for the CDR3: TGTGTCAGAAGCCCCCGACTAGCGGGAGCCCCTCTGGTCACCTACGAGCAGTACTTC. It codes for CVRSPRLAGAPLVTYEQYF.